These 6 T cell receptor beta chains were all obtained from the same sample, sequenced in a study of T cells after yellow fever vaccination. MiXCR was run by TCRdb on the 5' RACE reads, yielding one entry per CDR3 protein. The table has under 550,000 distinct CDR3 sequences, 20% to 25% seen once. Sequences were derived from PBMCs, sampled about 21 days after the first yellow fever vaccination. These receptors were collected from a man younger than 30 who received the YFV17D yellow fever vaccine.

This clonotype was recorded a few times. The chain couples TRBV12-3 or TRBV12-4 to TRBJ2-3; D might be TRBD2 (5 bases). Deletions cut 5 bases from V and 6 bases from J, with 12 bases between. CDR3 size: 13 residues. The CDR3: CASSQGLVDTQYF. The DNA of the CDR3 is TGTGCCAGCAGTCAAGGACTGGTGGATACGCAGTATTTT.

The sample holds one count of this clonotype. V gene TRBV3-1 combines with J gene TRBJ2-2; D is unresolved. V lost 1 base, J lost 6 bases, and 9 bases lay in between. The germline V gene has CDR1 LGHDT and CDR2 YNNKEL (reference sequence). The CDR3 length is 14 residues. CDR3 protein: CASSQVEKPGELFF. CDR3 bases: TGTGCCAGCAGCCAAGTCGAAAAACCCGGGGAGCTGTTTTTT.

In its sample, this clonotype was seen a few times. The chain couples TRBV25-1 to TRBJ1-4, with D possibly being TRBD1 (5 bases). V was pared by 3 bases and J by 13 bases, with 15 bases between. This CDR3 has 13 amino acids. Per germline, CDR1 MGHDK and CDR2 SYGVNS. In DNA, the CDR3 is TGTGCCAGCAGTGATCCCACCCACGGGACACTGTTTTTT. The encoded protein is CASSDPTHGTLFF.

This clonotype was counted a few times. The V and J genes are TRBV29-1 and TRBJ1-1; D may be TRBD1 (6 bases). In germline, CDR1 is SQVTM, CDR2 ANQGSEA. Trimming cost V 7 bases and J 6 bases, with 21 bases left between them. The CDR3 loop spans 14 amino acids. The CDR3 region is CSAVVSRGGSEAFF. The DNA of the CDR3 is TGCAGCGCTGTGGTCTCCAGGGGAGGTTCTGAAGCTTTCTTT.

This clonotype was found a few times. V usage is TRBV5-1 and J usage is TRBJ1-6; D is ambiguous. The CDR3 extends over 15 amino acids. V was cut by 0 bases and J by 10 bases, with 14 bases left in between. Germline CDR1 reads SGHRS; CDR2 reads YFSETQ. The CDR3 protein is CASSLAQVVDSPLHF. CDR3 coding DNA: TGCGCCAGCAGCTTGGCCCAGGTGGTCGACTCACCCCTCCACTTT.

This clonotype appeared many times. The V call is TRBV9, the J call TRBJ1-5; 7 nucleotides match TRBD1. Germline CDR1 SGDLS, CDR2 YYNGEE. With V trimmed by 0 bases and J by 2 bases, 2 bases remained unmatched. This CDR3 is built from 15 residues. The CDR3, as DNA: TGTGCCAGCAGCGTAGGGCAGGGGGGCAATCAGCCCCAGCATTTT. Its protein is CASSVGQGGNQPQHF.